The T cell receptor beta chain described here comes from a study of CD8 T cells in ankylosing spondylitis. The CDR3 sequence is 17 residues long. Germline lookup yields CDR1 DFQATT and CDR2 SNEGSKA (reference sequence). Losses at the gene ends were 5 bases for V and 0 bases for J; bases not matched to a gene: 12. By quantitative 5'-RACE with molecular barcodes, the TCR beta libraries were made. TCRdb redid the calling of the 5' RACE reads with MiXCR, one entry per CDR3 protein. Of tens of thousands of distinct CDR3 sequences listed, 6.2% were seen once; the top ten hold around 5.3%. Overall study results and limits: Disease-linked clones proved CD8+ and comparatively uncommon in peripheral blood. Past research had described some motif variants in reactive arthritis synovial fluid and blood.

The table lists this clonotype with many counts. The antigen remains unidentified. The chain joins TRBV20-1 to TRBJ1-5; 8 nucleotides line up with TRBD1. The sample comprised synovial fluid, either unsorted or a sorted T cell fraction (not recorded which). The origin of this receptor is a male donor with ankylosing spondylitis. CDR3: CSALSGTGIYSNQPQHF. In DNA form, the CDR3 reads TGCAGTGCTCTTTCCGGGACAGGAATCTATAGCAATCAGCCCCAGCATTTT.